The 6 T cell receptor beta chains below come from one sample, sequenced in a study of OX40 agonist ivuxolimab in advanced cancers. Sequencing was performed with immunoSEQ multiplex PCR; in TCRdb, only in-frame clones are kept and a portion is missing. Among about 95,000 clones listed, around 82% were seen once. This material consisted of CD4+ or CD8+ T cells sorted from blood, taken in a trial of the OX40 agonist ivuxolimab. Receptors were obtained from an adult with an advanced solid tumor such as melanoma, head and neck, liver or kidney cancer.

The chain uses TRBV28 and TRBJ2-7, with 10 bases fitting TRBD2. The CDR3 has 15 residues. Germline CDR1 reads MDHEN; CDR2 reads SYDVKM. Germline trimming cut 3 bases from V and 4 bases from J; bases unmatched to any gene: 6. The CDR3 reads CASSFTSGMIYEQYF. In nucleotides, the CDR3 is TGTGCCAGCAGTTTTACTAGCGGGATGATTTACGAGCAGTACTTC.

CDR3 region: CASSPWDTGNTIYF. Written as DNA, the CDR3 is TGTGCCAGCAGCCCTTGGGACACTGGAAACACCATATATTTT. The genes are TRBV5-6 and TRBJ1-3; D may be TRBD1 (6 bases). This CDR3 is 14 amino acids long. V was pared by 4 bases and J by 2 bases, with 10 bases between. Germline V lookup: CDR1 SGHDT, CDR2 YYEEEE.

The chain has TRBV28 and TRBJ1-5, with 8 bases aligning to TRBD1. The CDR3 contains 14 residues. Looked up from germline, CDR1 is MDHEN and CDR2 is SYDVKM. The V segment lost 3 bases and the J segment 4 bases; nucleotides outside the gene matches: 2. CDR3 coding DNA: TGTGCCAGCAGTTTCGGACAGGGAAATCAGCCCCAGCATTTT. The encoded protein is CASSFGQGNQPQHF.

V usage is TRBV11-2 and J usage is TRBJ2-5; TRBD1 agrees at 8 bases. The DNA end favors TRBJ2-7, so the J call may be wrong. Germline V lookup: CDR1 SGHAT, CDR2 FQNNGV. This CDR3 region has 14 residues. The CDR3 region has the DNA TGTGCCAGCAGCTTCGACAGGGGAGGCTACGAGCAGTACTTC. Translated, it gives CASSFDRGGYEQYF.

The V call is TRBV19, the J call TRBJ2-6, with D hard to call. The V end was cut by 5 bases, the J end by 2 bases, with 16 bases between. Per the germline V gene, CDR1 is LNHDA and CDR2 is SQIVND (reference sequence). This CDR3 is 17 amino acids long. CDR3 DNA: TGTGCCAGTAGTTCCTTTAGGGCGCTCGCTGGGGCCAACGTCCTGACTTTC. It is translated as CASSSFRALAGANVLTF.

The chain has TRBV14 and TRBJ2-4; TRBD2 matches 10 bases. The CDR3 has 15 residues. V shed 1 base and J 8 bases; nucleotides not matched to a gene: 5. The germline V gene has CDR1 SGHDN and CDR2 FVKESK. In DNA, the CDR3 is TGTGCCAGCAGCCAAGGAGCTAGCGGGAGTTACATTCAGTACTTC. The encoded protein is CASSQGASGSYIQYF. The full variable domain, completed using reference TRBV14 and TRBJ2-4, is EAGVTQFPSHSVIEKGQTVTLRCDPISGHDNLYWYRRVMGKEIKFLLHFVKESKQDESGMPNNRFLAERTGGTYSTLKVQPAELEDSGVYFCASSQGASGSYIQYFGAGTRLSVL.